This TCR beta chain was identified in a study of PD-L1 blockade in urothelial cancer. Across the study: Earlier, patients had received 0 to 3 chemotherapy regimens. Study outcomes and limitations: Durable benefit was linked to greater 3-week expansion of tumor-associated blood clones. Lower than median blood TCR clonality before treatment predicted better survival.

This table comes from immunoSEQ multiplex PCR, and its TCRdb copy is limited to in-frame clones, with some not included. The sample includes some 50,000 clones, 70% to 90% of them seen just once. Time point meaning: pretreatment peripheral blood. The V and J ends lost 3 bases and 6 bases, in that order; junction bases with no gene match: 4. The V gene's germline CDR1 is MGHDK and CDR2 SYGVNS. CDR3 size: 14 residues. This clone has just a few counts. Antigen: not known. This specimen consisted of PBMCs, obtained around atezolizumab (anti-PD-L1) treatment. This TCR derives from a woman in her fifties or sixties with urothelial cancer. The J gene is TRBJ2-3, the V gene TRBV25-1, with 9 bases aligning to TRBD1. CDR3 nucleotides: TGTGCCAGCAGTGATGGGACAGGGCTGGATACGCAGTATTTT. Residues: CASSDGTGLDTQYF.